This T cell receptor beta chain emerged from a study of T cells in Graves' hyperthyroidism and ophthalmopathy (dated by TCRdb to the late 2010s). For context, the study as a whole: Peripheral blood was collected at initial diagnosis, before any treatment. TCR V-J signatures able to tell the groups apart were searched for in a discovery cohort of 90 to 100 patients, of whom 43 had Graves' ophthalmopathy and under 65 had stable Graves' hyperthyroidism. An independent validation cohort of about 19 hyperthyroidism patients and roughly 16 patients who later progressed to ophthalmopathy tested prospective prediction of ophthalmopathy. The 100 or so discovery patients were divided at random into training and test sets in a 7:3 ratio. The study also compared thyroid tissue and blood T-cell repertoires from five or six Graves' hyperthyroidism patients. After sampling, hyperthyroidism patients received methimazole starting at 30 mg daily, and ophthalmopathy patients received high-dose intravenous methylprednisolone. The paper reports TCR Vbeta CDR3 sequencing of 140 or so peripheral blood samples: around 45 ophthalmopathy, fewer than 80 hyperthyroidism and roughly 17 progressor patients. Findings and caveats that apply to the study as a whole: No statistical method was used to set the sample size in advance, and investigators knew the group allocation. Ophthalmopathy was separated from stable hyperthyroidism by a 13 V-J signature model, with 87.88% sensitivity and about 81% specificity obtained in cross-validation and 80%/75% obtained in testing. Blood samples also contained most of the expanded thyroid clonotypes (frequency above 0.001), which suggests that blood repertoires may reflect thyroid immune responses. During validation, the model predicted progression to ophthalmopathy a median of roughly six months ahead of onset, with more than 55% sensitivity and roughly 75% specificity.

A patient counted as having stable Graves' hyperthyroidism if no progression to ophthalmopathy occurred over 18 months of follow-up. The hyperthyroidism patients were between 18 and 65 years old and newly diagnosed, with a disease duration of less than 2 months. Patients with uncontrolled infections, other autoimmune diseases, pregnancy or lactation were excluded. Clinical symptoms, serum thyroxine and TRAb, thyroid ultrasound, and orbital computed tomography formed the basis for the diagnoses. Ficoll-Paque density gradient centrifugation was used to isolate PBMCs from about 10 ml of fresh peripheral blood. Trizol reagent was used to extract total RNA, and RNA quality was then checked on an Agilent 2100 Bioanalyzer. The TCR beta CDR3 regions were amplified from RNA transcripts. The first round of RT-PCR for the TCR CDR3 was performed with the HTBI primer set and the Qiagen OneStep RT-PCR kit. Libraries were constructed in a second round of multiplex PCR, after which size selection and purification were performed. Sequencing of the libraries was done on an Illumina HiSeq2000 using paired-end 100 bp reads. Per the original workflow: SOAPnuke was used to process the raw data, throwing out any read that contained adapters or uncalled bases, had a mean Phred below 15, or lacked an exact constant-primer or identifier match. High-quality paired reads were merged with COPE v1.2.5, and unique nucleotide sequences were defined as clonotypes. MiTCR v1.1 was used to align the clonotypes against IMGT TRBV, TRBD and TRBJ reference segments. Only V-J combinations with frequency above 0.0001, covering 98% to 99.2% of repertoires, were analysed. The TCS score was defined as the ratio of F50 (clonal expansion) to E x V (chaos), calculated using BLOSUM62-based TCRdist between CDR3 peptides within each V-J. Welch's t-statistics and random forest reduced around 520 V-J features to roughly 13, which were used in a naive Bayes classifier (R e1071). The public sequencing data were trimmed at Q25 with fastp and processed into clonotypes with MiXCR by TCRdb, which kept only in-frame beta chains. Each CDR3 protein appears once, grouped with its most common genes and DNA. The V and J calls shown here were made by TCRdb, not taken from the authors' results. For this sample there are a few hundred thousand distinct CDR3 sequences; approximately 15% appear just once. The ten largest account for 5% to 6% of the sample.

This clonotype was detected ten times or more. There is no known antigen for this receptor. It has no much larger one-base neighbor in the sample; base qualities were not kept. This sequence was found in a woman aged 18 to 35 with Graves' hyperthyroidism. Sequencing was carried out using blood.

Read as DNA, the sequence is TGTGCCAGCTCACCATTATCAGGGACGAGCTCCTACAATGAGCAGTTCTTC. This is translated as CASSPLSGTSSYNEQFF. The chain is made from TRBV18 and TRBJ2-1; the D region may be TRBD1 or TRBD2, each matching 5 bases equally. CDR1 and CDR2 were assigned from the germline V gene as KGHSH and LQKENI. Trimming removed 2 bases from V and 0 bases from J, leaving 14 bases between the germline ends. From the cysteine through the phenylalanine, the CDR3 covers 17 amino acids. Just the 51-base CDR3 DNA is kept, in frame starting at base 1.